Following are 17 T cell receptor beta chains from one sample sequenced in a study of early T cells in non-severe SARS-CoV-2 infection. TCRdb redid the calling of the 5' RACE reads with MiXCR, one entry per CDR3 protein. The table lists 45,000 to 65,000 distinct CDR3 sequences, around 9.1% of them singletons. Material: whole blood. These receptors were taken from an adult who was a healthcare worker with PCR-confirmed SARS-CoV-2 infection or an uninfected control (not recorded which).

This clonotype has at least ten counts. This chain uses TRBV6-2 or TRBV6-3 with TRBJ2-7; the D gene could be TRBD1 or TRBD2 (5 bases each). Germline loops: CDR1 MNHEY, CDR2 SVGEGT. CDR3 length: 13 amino acids. The V end was cut by 5 bases, the J end by 7 bases, with 15 bases between. CDR3 sequence (DNA): TGTGCCAGCAGTCATGGGACCCCGAGGGAGCAGTACTTC. Translation gives CASSHGTPREQYF.

This clonotype was observed at least ten times. The genes are TRBV6-5 and TRBJ1-2; TRBD1 aligns across 10 bases. The junction had 17 bases not matched to a gene; V was cut back by 0 bases and J by 1 base. The CDR3 has 21 residues. Germline V gene sequence: CDR1 MNHEY, CDR2 SVGAGI. CDR3 nucleotide sequence: TGTGCCAGCAGTTACTCGATCACCGTCGAGGGACAGGGGATCGGTAACTATGGCTACACCTTC. This codes for CASSYSITVEGQGIGNYGYTF.

This clonotype was detected a few times. J is TRBJ2-1 and V is TRBV19; D may match TRBD1 or TRBD2 (6 bases each). The CDR3 loop spans 16 amino acids. The germline V gene has CDR1 LNHDA and CDR2 SQIVND (reference sequence). The V and J ends lost 5 bases and 8 bases respectively, with 22 bases between them. Here the CDR3 DNA reads TGTGCCAGTAGTCTTCGCAGCGGAACGAGGGGGGATGAGCAGTTCTTC. This gives the protein CASSLRSGTRGDEQFF. The variable domain in full, with the rest retrieved from reference TRBV19 and TRBJ2-1, is DGGITQSPKYLFRKEGQNVTLSCEQNLNHDAMYWYRQDPGQGLRLIYYSQIVNDFQKGDIAEGYSVSREKKESFPLTVTSAQKNPTAFYLCASSLRSGTRGDEQFFGPGTRLTVL.

This clonotype was detected ten times or more. This sequence joins TRBV30 and TRBJ2-3; D uncertain. This CDR3 comprises 15 residues. The germline V gene encodes CDR1 GTSNPN and CDR2 SVGIG (reference sequence). With 2 bases removed from V and 0 bases from J, the gap between germline ends came to 12 bases. CDR3 in amino acids: CAWSSRGESTDTQYF. The CDR3, as DNA: TGTGCCTGGAGTTCTCGAGGCGAAAGCACAGATACGCAGTATTTT.

This clonotype was seen repeatedly, ten times or more. The J gene is TRBJ1-2, the V gene TRBV2, with D perhaps matching TRBD1 (6 bases). V lost 0 bases and J lost 2, with 7 bases in between. The germline V gene encodes CDR1 SNHLY and CDR2 FYNNEI. The CDR3 contains 14 residues. The CDR3 DNA follows: TGTGCCAGCAGTGAAGCCACAGGGAACTATGGCTACACCTTC. As protein: CASSEATGNYGYTF.

This clonotype has at least ten counts. The chain couples TRBV5-5 to TRBJ1-1; D gene unclear. CDR1 is SGHKS and CDR2 is YYEKEE in the germline V gene (reference sequence). CDR3 length: 15 residues. Trimming left V 3 bases short and J 4 bases short, with 16 bases between. CDR3 protein: CASSSGMGSGTEAFF. Here the CDR3 DNA reads TGTGCCAGCAGCTCCGGGATGGGGAGCGGCACTGAAGCTTTCTTT.

This clonotype was seen repeatedly, ten times or more. The chain employs TRBV11-2 and TRBJ2-3, with TRBD1 as a possible D gene (6 bases). The CDR3 is made up of 15 amino acids. Germline values: CDR1 SGHAT, CDR2 FQNNGV. With 5 bases removed from V and 0 bases from J, the gap between germline ends came to 12 bases. CDR3 nucleotides: TGTGCCAGCAGCCCGGGACAAACTAGCACAGATACGCAGTATTTT. Residues: CASSPGQTSTDTQYF.

Ten or more counts support this clonotype. CDR3 region: CASRVGANTGELFF. The CDR3 region has the DNA TGTGCCAGTAGAGTGGGAGCGAACACCGGGGAGCTGTTTTTT. The rearrangement uses TRBV19 and TRBJ2-2; tentative D call: TRBD2 (5 bases). Trimming shortened V by 6 bases and J by 0 bases, and 8 bases separated the two germline ends. The CDR3 is made up of 14 amino acids. Germline values: CDR1 LNHDA, CDR2 SQIVND (reference sequence).

This clonotype was counted between two and nine times. The rearrangement joins TRBV5-1 to TRBJ2-2, with a tentative D call TRBD1 (5 bases). This CDR3 has 15 residues. With 4 bases removed from V and 0 bases from J, the gap between germline ends came to 10 bases. The germline CDR1 and CDR2 sequences are SGHRS and YFSETQ. DNA of the CDR3: TGCGCCAGCAGCCGTGACAGCACGAACACCGGGGAGCTGTTTTTT. Protein sequence: CASSRDSTNTGELFF.

This clonotype was seen at least ten times. The chain is built from TRBV7-2 and TRBJ2-5, with unresolved D. The CDR3 loop spans 13 amino acids. V lost 1 base and J 4 bases, leaving 7 bases between the germline ends. Germline assignment: CDR1 SGHTA and CDR2 FQGNSA. Written as DNA, the CDR3 is TGTGCCAGCAGCTTAGAACGGGTAGAGACCCAGTACTTC. It codes for CASSLERVETQYF.

The chain couples TRBV20-1 to TRBJ2-2; D perhaps matches TRBD1 (8 bases). From germline, CDR1 is DFQATT and CDR2 SNEGSKA (reference sequence). Deletions cut 3 bases from V and 6 bases from J, with 14 bases between. CDR3 length equals 14 residues. The CDR3 DNA reads as TGCAGTGCTAGCCACAGGGGGAGGGCCGGGGAGCTGTTTTTT. Translating gives CSASHRGRAGELFF.

The table lists this clonotype with many counts. The genes are TRBV14 and TRBJ1-5, with a possible D match to TRBD1 (5 bases). The V end lost 0 bases, the J end lost 7 bases, and 7 bases lay between the germline ends. Germline CDR1 and CDR2: SGHDN and FVKESK. CDR3 size: 13 residues. Written as DNA, the CDR3 is TGTGCCAGCAGCCAAGAAAGGGACCAGCCCCAGCATTTT. Translation: CASSQERDQPQHF.

Regarding this clonotype: Possible read error: a much larger clone is one base away. The conserved phenylalanine or tryptophan is not found at the CDR3 terminus, so this likely reflects a read error. The chain joins TRBV12-3 or TRBV12-4 to TRBJ2-7; D is ambiguous. This CDR3 is 12 amino acids long. V was clipped by 2 bases and J by 3 bases, with 5 bases between them. CDR3 nucleotides: TGTGCCAGCAGTTTAAAAGGCTACGAGCAGTACTCC. Amino acids: CASSLKGYEQYS.

This clonotype was observed at least ten times. This sequence joins TRBV19 and TRBJ2-7; D tentatively reads TRBD1 or TRBD2 (5 bases each). Trimming pared 3 bases from V and 3 bases from J, leaving 12 bases between. Germline lookup yields CDR1 LNHDA and CDR2 SQIVND (reference sequence). This CDR3 is 14 amino acids long. The CDR3 spells CASSIGTRDYEQYF. CDR3 in DNA: TGTGCCAGTAGTATCGGGACGAGGGACTACGAGCAGTACTTC.

This clonotype was counted ten times or more. J is TRBJ2-5 and V is TRBV7-2; the D is unclear. Germline loops: CDR1 SGHTA, CDR2 FQGNSA. The CDR3 length is 11 residues. The V end lost 5 bases, the J end lost 8 bases, and 9 bases lay between the germline ends. CDR3 region: CASSDWQTQYF. The CDR3 DNA sequence: TGTGCCAGCAGCGACTGGCAAACCCAGTACTTC. The full variable domain, completed using reference TRBV7-2 and TRBJ2-5, is GAGVSQSPSNKVTEKGKDVELRCDPISGHTALYWYRQSLGQGLEFLIYFQGNSAPDKSGLPSDRFSAERTGGSVSTLTIQRTQQEDSAVYLCASSDWQTQYFGPGTRLLVL.

This clonotype was seen a handful of times. The V and J genes are TRBV6-5 and TRBJ2-3, with a tentative D call TRBD2 (6 bases). Between the trimmed V and J ends, which lost 5 bases and 2 bases, there was a span of 14 bases. Germline V gene lookup returns CDR1 MNHEY and CDR2 SVGAGI. The CDR3 spans 15 residues. CDR3 DNA sequence: TGTGCCAGCAGTACCCCGGGGGACCTCACAGATACGCAGTATTTT. It is translated as CASSTPGDLTDTQYF.

The sample holds a few counts of this clonotype. The J gene is TRBJ2-7, the V gene TRBV6-4; D is possibly TRBD2 (6 bases). CDR1 and CDR2 from the germline V gene are MRHNA and SNTAGT. The CDR3 spans 14 residues. The V end was cut by 4 bases, the J end by 5 bases, with 15 bases between. The CDR3 nucleotides read TGTGCCAGCAGTGTTATGGCGGGATCGAACGAGCAGTACTTC. It is translated as CASSVMAGSNEQYF.